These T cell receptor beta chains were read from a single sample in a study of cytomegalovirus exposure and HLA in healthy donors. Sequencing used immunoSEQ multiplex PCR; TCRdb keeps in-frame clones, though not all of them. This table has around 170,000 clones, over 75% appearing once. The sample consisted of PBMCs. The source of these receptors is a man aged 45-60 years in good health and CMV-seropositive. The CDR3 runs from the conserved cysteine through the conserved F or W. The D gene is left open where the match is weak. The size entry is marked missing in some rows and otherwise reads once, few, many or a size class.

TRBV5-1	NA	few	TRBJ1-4	TGCGCCAGCAGCAGTCAGGGCCTACTAAATGAAAAACTGTTTTTT	CASSSQGLLNEKLFF
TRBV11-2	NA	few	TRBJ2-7	TGTGCCAGCAGCAGAGCGGGTGCCTACGAGCAGTACTTC	CASSRAGAYEQYF
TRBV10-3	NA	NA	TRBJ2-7	TGTGCCATCAGTGAAGACTACGGCTACGAGCAGTACTTC	CAISEDYGYEQYF
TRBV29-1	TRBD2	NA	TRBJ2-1	TGCAGCGTTGACGGGAGGAGCAATGAGCAGTTCTTC	CSVDGRSNEQFF
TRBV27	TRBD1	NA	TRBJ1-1	TGTGCCAGCAGTCCATGGACAGGGGCCAACACTGAAGCTTTCTTT	CASSPWTGANTEAFF
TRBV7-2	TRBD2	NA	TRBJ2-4	TGTGCCAGCGCCGGGGGGGGGTCTGCGGACATTCAGTACTTC	CASAGGGSADIQYF
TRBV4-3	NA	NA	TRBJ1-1	TGCGCCAGCAGCCAAGATAGGGCTTCCCGGGAAACTGAAGCTTTCTTT	CASSQDRASRETEAFF
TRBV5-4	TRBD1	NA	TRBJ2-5	TGTGCCAGCAGCTTGAACCGGGACAGGGGGCGCGGGCAAGAGACCCAGTACTTC	CASSLNRDRGRGQETQYF
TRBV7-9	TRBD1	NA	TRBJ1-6	TGTGCCAGCAGCGCCCTGACAGGGGGAGTTTCACCCCTCCACTTT	CASSALTGGVSPLHF
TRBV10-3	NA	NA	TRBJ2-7	TGTGCCATCAGTGAGTCAAGGACTATCACCTACGAGCAGTACTTC	CAISESRTITYEQYF
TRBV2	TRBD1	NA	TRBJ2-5	TGTGCCAGCACGACAGGGGCCCAAGAGACCCAGTACTTC	CASTTGAQETQYF
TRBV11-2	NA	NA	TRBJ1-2	TGTGCCAGCAGCTCGGAGGAAGGGTACTATGGCTACACCTTC	CASSSEEGYYGYTF
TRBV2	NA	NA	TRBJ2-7	TGTGCCAGCAGTGTGAGTGACGAGCAGTACTTC	CASSVSDEQYF
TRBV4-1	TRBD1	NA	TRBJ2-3	TGCGCCAGCAGCCAAGGAGGGGGCAGGGATACGCAGTATTTT	CASSQGGGRDTQYF
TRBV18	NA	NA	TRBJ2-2	TGTGCCAGCTCCCCCTCGGGACTCTACAACACCGGGGAGCTGTTTTTT	CASSPSGLYNTGELFF
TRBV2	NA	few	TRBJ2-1	TGTGCCAGCACAGCGGCCCCCCCCAATGAGCAGTTCTTC	CASTAAPPNEQFF
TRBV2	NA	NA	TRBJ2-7	TGTGCCAGCAGTGAAGCGGGGGGTCGGAGGGGTTCCTACGAGCAGTACTTC	CASSEAGGRRGSYEQYF
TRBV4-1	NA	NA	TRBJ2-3	TGCGCCAGCAGCCAAGATTTTGGGGCTAGCACAGATACGCAGTATTTT	CASSQDFGASTDTQYF
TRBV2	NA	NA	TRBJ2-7	TGTGCCAGCAGTGAGCAGGGCTACGAGCAGTACTTC	CASSEQGYEQYF
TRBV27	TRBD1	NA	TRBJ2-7	TGTGCCAGCAGTGGGGGGACAGGGGGGTCCTACGAGCAGTACTTC	CASSGGTGGSYEQYF
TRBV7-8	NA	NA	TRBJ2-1	TGTGCCAGCAGCTTAGCGTGGGGGCGCGGGTACAATGAGCAGTTCTTC	CASSLAWGRGYNEQFF
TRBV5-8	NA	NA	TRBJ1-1	TGTGCCAGCAGCTTGAATAATCCGGTGAACACTGAAGCTTTCTTT	CASSLNNPVNTEAFF
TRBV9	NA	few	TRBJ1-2	TGTGCCAGCAGCCCTCGGACAGCCCCTAACTATGGCTACACCTTC	CASSPRTAPNYGYTF
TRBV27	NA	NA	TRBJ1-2	TGTGCCAGCAGGTACAGGGCCAACTATGGCTACACCTTC	CASRYRANYGYTF
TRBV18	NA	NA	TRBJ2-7	TGTGCCAGCTCCCCCCCGTCCTACGAGCAGTACTTC	CASSPPSYEQYF
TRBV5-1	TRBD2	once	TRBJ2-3	TGCGCCAGCAGCTTGGAGCGGGAGGGAGATACGCAGTATTTT	CASSLEREGDTQYF
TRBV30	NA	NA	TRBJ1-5	TGTGCCTGGAGTCCCGGCAAGGGGCAGCCCCAGCATTTT	CAWSPGKGQPQHF
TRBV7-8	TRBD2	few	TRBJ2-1	TGTGCCAGCAGCTTATCTGGACTAGCGGGAGGGCCTGGGAGGCAGTTCTTC	CASSLSGLAGGPGRQFF
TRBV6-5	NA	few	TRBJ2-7	TGTGCCAGCAGTTACTCACAGGGATCCTACGAGCAGTACTTC	CASSYSQGSYEQYF
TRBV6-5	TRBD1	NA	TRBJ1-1	TGTGCCAGCAGTTGGGACAGGGGGCGTAATAAGGAAGCTTTCTTT	CASSWDRGRNKEAFF
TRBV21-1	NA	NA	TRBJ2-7	TGTGCTAGCGGGGCCCCTCTCGAGCAGTACTTC	CASGAPLEQYF
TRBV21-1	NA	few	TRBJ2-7	TGTGCCAGCAGCAAACAGGGGCAGGTCTACGAGCAGTACTTC	CASSKQGQVYEQYF
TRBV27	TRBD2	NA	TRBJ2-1	TGTGCCAGCAACCCTTCGACTAGCGGGACCAACAATGAGCAGTTCTTC	CASNPSTSGTNNEQFF
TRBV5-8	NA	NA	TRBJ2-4	TGTGCCAGCAGCTTGGAAGCGGTCGGCATTCAGTACTTC	CASSLEAVGIQYF
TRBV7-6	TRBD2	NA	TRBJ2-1	TGTGCCAGCACAAAGCGGAGGACTAGGGAATACAATGAGCAGTTCTTC	CASTKRRTREYNEQFF
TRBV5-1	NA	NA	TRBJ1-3	TGCGCCAGCAGCCCCGGGGACTTCTCTGGAAACACCATATATTTT	CASSPGDFSGNTIYF
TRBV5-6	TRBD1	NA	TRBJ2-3	TGTGCCAGCAGTCAACAGGGGGCGCAGTATTTT	CASSQQGAQYF
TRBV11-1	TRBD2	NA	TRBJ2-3	TGTGCCAGCAGCTTAGCGCTAGCGGCCCCCACAGATACGCAGTATTTT	CASSLALAAPTDTQYF
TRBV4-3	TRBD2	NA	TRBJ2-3	TGCGCCAGCAGCCGGTCTCTGGGACTAGCGGGGGGGACTAGCACAGATACGCAGTATTTT	CASSRSLGLAGGTSTDTQYF
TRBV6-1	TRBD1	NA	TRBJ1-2	TGTGCCAGCAGCGCCCAACAGGGGGCAGACTATGGCTACACCTTC	CASSAQQGADYGYTF
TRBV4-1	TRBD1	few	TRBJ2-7	TGCGCCAGCAGCCCGACAGGGGGCCGGGCGGGCTACGAGCAGTACTTC	CASSPTGGRAGYEQYF
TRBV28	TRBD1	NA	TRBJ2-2	TGTGCCAGCAGTTTTACGCAGGGGGCCCCCGCCGGGGAGCTGTTTTTT	CASSFTQGAPAGELFF
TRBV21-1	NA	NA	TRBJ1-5	TGTGCCAGCAGCAACACCGGGATGGATAGCAATCAGCCCCAGCATTTT	CASSNTGMDSNQPQHF
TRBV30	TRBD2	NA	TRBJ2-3	TGTGCCTGGAAAAGGTGGGCGGGAGGCACAGATACGCAGTATTTT	CAWKRWAGGTDTQYF
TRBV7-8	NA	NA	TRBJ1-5	TGTGCCAGCAGCTTAGTGGGAGGGGCGAGCAATCAGCCCCAGCATTTT	CASSLVGGASNQPQHF
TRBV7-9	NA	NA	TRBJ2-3	TGTGCCAGCAGCTTATTCCCTAGGAGCGGTAACACAGATACGCAGTATTTT	CASSLFPRSGNTDTQYF
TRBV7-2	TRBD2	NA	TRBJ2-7	TGTGCCAGCAGCTTAGGTTGGGGCGGGGGCTACGAGCAGTACTTC	CASSLGWGGGYEQYF
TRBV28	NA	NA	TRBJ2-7	TGTGCCCGCCGGAAGCGGACCTTCTCCTACGAGCAGTACTTC	CARRKRTFSYEQYF
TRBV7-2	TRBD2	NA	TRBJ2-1	TGTGCCAGCAGCCAGACTAGCGACTCCTACAATGAGCAGTTCTTC	CASSQTSDSYNEQFF
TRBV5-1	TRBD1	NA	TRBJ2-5	TGCGCCAGCAGCTTGTTAGGGGGGACAGGGGGAGAGACCCAGTACTTC	CASSLLGGTGGETQYF
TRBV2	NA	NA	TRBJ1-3	TGTGCCAGCAGCGAACAGGGCCCCGACTCTGGAAACACCATATATTTT	CASSEQGPDSGNTIYF
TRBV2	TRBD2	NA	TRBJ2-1	TGTGCCAGCAGCGCTAGCGGGGGGGCTGGCTACAATGAGCAGTTCTTC	CASSASGGAGYNEQFF